One and the same sample provided the 18 T cell receptor beta chains below, sequenced in a study of pediatric ulcerative colitis. During colonoscopy, one to two rectal pinch biopsies were collected. Generated by immunoSEQ multiplex PCR, the TCRdb table keeps only in-frame clones and is missing some. The data hold more than 40,000 clones, with roughly 79% observed a single time. The specimen sequenced was gut tissue. The receptors were sampled from a girl aged 5 to 17 with moderate ulcerative colitis.

V is TRBV9 and J is TRBJ2-2; TRBD2 aligns across 11 bases. V was clipped by 2 bases and J by 6 bases; unmatched bases: 6. This CDR3 region has 16 residues. CDR1 is SGDLS, CDR2 YYNGEE, per germline. The CDR3, as DNA: TGTGCCAGCAGCGTTACCGGGACTAGCGGATCCGGGGAGCTGTTTTTT. This sequence encodes CASSVTGTSGSGELFF.

V and J are TRBV19 and TRBJ2-5, with D tentatively TRBD1 (6 bases). The CDR3 is made up of 14 amino acids. Trimming cost V 3 bases and J 2 bases, with 10 bases left between them. The germline gives CDR1 LNHDA, CDR2 SQIVND (reference sequence). CDR3 protein: CASSIQGQQETQYF. CDR3 in DNA: TGTGCCAGTAGTATCCAGGGGCAACAAGAGACCCAGTACTTC.

The rearrangement uses TRBV5-8 and TRBJ2-7; 11 bases line up with TRBD2. V dropped 4 bases and J dropped 1; count of bases not matched to a gene: 7. The CDR3 is 16 amino acids. CDR1 SGHTS and CDR2 YDEGEE come from the germline V gene. CDR3: CASSPAGTSGSYEQYF. The CDR3 DNA reads as TGTGCCAGCAGCCCGGCCGGGACTAGCGGTTCCTACGAGCAGTACTTC.

The chain's CDR3 is CASMGQLPLDGYTF. In DNA, the CDR3 is TGTGCCAGTATGGGGCAACTCCCCTTGGATGGCTACACCTTC. This sequence joins TRBV19 and TRBJ1-2, with D maybe TRBD1 (5 bases). Germline CDR1 reads LNHDA; CDR2 reads SQIVND (reference sequence). V was pared by 7 bases and J by 6 bases, with 18 bases between. The CDR3 totals 14 residues.

The chain is built from TRBV18 and TRBJ2-5; 8 bases match TRBD1. Germline values: CDR1 KGHSH, CDR2 LQKENI. The CDR3 sequence is 14 residues long. V shed 3 bases, J shed 5 bases, and the junction held 5 bases outside the gene matches. The CDR3 DNA is TGTGCCAGCTCACCGAGGGACAGGCCCGAGACCCAGTACTTC. Protein product: CASSPRDRPETQYF. Combining the CDR3 with reference TRBV18 and TRBJ2-5 gives the whole variable domain NAGVMQNPRHLVRRRGQEARLRCSPMKGHSHVYWYRQLPEEGLKFMVYLQKENIIDESGMPKERFSAEFPKEGPSILRIQQVVRGDSAAYFCASSPRDRPETQYFGPGTRLLVL.

The genes are TRBV19 and TRBJ1-5, with a tentative D call TRBD1 (5 bases). Trimming left V 0 bases short and J 7 bases short, with 19 bases between. CDR3 size: 17 residues. Germline CDR1 and CDR2: LNHDA and SQIVND (reference sequence). The CDR3 DNA reads as TGTGCCAGTAGTATAGATGGAGCCAGGAGGGGAAACCAGCCCCAGCATTTT. Translated, it gives CASSIDGARRGNQPQHF.

The gene calls are TRBV30 and TRBJ1-1; no clear D gene. In germline, CDR1 is GTSNPN, CDR2 SVGIG (reference sequence). The V end lost 0 bases, the J end lost 3 bases, and 8 bases lay between the germline ends. CDR3 length equals 13 residues. CDR3 protein: CAWSVQVDTEAFF. The DNA of the CDR3 is TGTGCCTGGAGTGTCCAGGTGGACACTGAAGCTTTCTTT. The full variable domain, completed using reference TRBV30 and TRBJ1-1, is SQTIHQWPATLVQPVGSPLSLECTVEGTSNPNLYWYRQAAGRGLQLLFYSVGIGQISSEVPQNLSASRPQDRQFILSSKKLLLSDSGFYLCAWSVQVDTEAFFGQGTRLTVV.

V gene TRBV6-4 combines with J gene TRBJ2-1; no clear D. CDR1 and CDR2 from the germline V gene are MRHNA and SNTAGT. The CDR3 covers 13 residues. V shed 2 bases and J shed 2 bases, with 4 bases lying between them. CDR3 nucleotides: TGTGCCAGCAGTGACAGGGCCTACAATGAGCAGTTCTTC. Translating it yields CASSDRAYNEQFF.

The J gene is TRBJ2-5, the V gene TRBV5-1; D gene uncertain. The CDR3 length is 14 residues. Trimming removed 1 base from V and 2 bases from J, with 9 bases in between. Germline V gives CDR1 SGHRS, CDR2 YFSETQ. The CDR3 DNA is TGCGCCAGCAGCTTGCTGGTGGGACAAGAGACCCAGTACTTC. Translating gives CASSLLVGQETQYF.

The J gene is TRBJ1-1, the V gene TRBV7-2; a possible D gene is TRBD1 (6 bases). With 2 bases removed from V and 3 bases from J, the gap between germline ends came to 7 bases. Germline CDR1 reads SGHTA; CDR2 reads FQGNSA. This CDR3 has 13 residues. The CDR3 sequence is CASSLNRDTEAFF. The DNA of the CDR3 is TGTGCCAGCAGCTTAAACAGGGACACTGAAGCTTTCTTT.

This clone was observed a handful of times. The junction departs from germline at one end; a sequencing error may be responsible. This chain connects TRBV28 to TRBJ1-5, with D tentatively TRBD1 (5 bases). CDR1 and CDR2 (germline): MDHEN, SYDVKM. The CDR3 totals 12 residues. The CDR3 loop is CASSPYRQRSYF. In DNA form, the CDR3 reads TGTGCCAGCAGTCCCTATCGACAGCGTTCCTACTTT.

V is TRBV6-5 and J is TRBJ2-7; D possibly corresponds to TRBD1 (6 bases). Germline values: CDR1 MNHEY, CDR2 SVGAGI. The CDR3 is made up of 14 amino acids. With 4 bases removed from V and 0 bases from J, the gap between germline ends came to 10 bases. The CDR3 DNA follows: TGTGCCAGCAGTTTACAGGGACACTCCTACGAGCAGTACTTC. Its translation is CASSLQGHSYEQYF.

The chain is built from TRBV10-3 and TRBJ1-4; D is perhaps TRBD1 (5 bases). The CDR3 length is 16 residues. Germline CDR1 reads ENHRY; CDR2 reads SYGVKD. V was cut by 3 bases and J by 7 bases, with 18 bases left in between. CDR3 in amino acids: CAISDWDDGNPEKLFF. CDR3 sequence (DNA): TGTGCCATCAGTGACTGGGACGACGGCAACCCTGAAAAACTGTTTTTT.

The chain joins TRBV10-3 to TRBJ2-7; perhaps TRBD1 as D (5 bases). V lost 0 bases and J lost 1, with 10 bases in between. The CDR3 is 15 amino acids. Germline V gene sequence: CDR1 ENHRY, CDR2 SYGVKD. The CDR3 here is CAISESRQGSYEQYF. The CDR3 coding sequence is TGTGCCATCAGTGAGTCGAGGCAGGGATCCTACGAGCAGTACTTC.

The chain uses TRBV19 and TRBJ2-1, with D unresolved. Germline V lookup: CDR1 LNHDA, CDR2 SQIVND (reference sequence). Trimming cost V 4 bases and J 2 bases, with 15 bases left between them. This CDR3 is 16 amino acids long. The CDR3 protein is CASSNLLSITYNEQFF. The CDR3 DNA sequence: TGTGCCAGTAGTAATCTCCTGAGCATAACCTACAATGAGCAGTTCTTC.

The CDR3 bases are TGTGCCAGTACTCGGGACAGGAACGATGAGCAGTTCTTC. Protein sequence: CASTRDRNDEQFF. The J gene is TRBJ2-1, the V gene TRBV2, with 8 bases identical to TRBD1. The germline V gene encodes CDR1 SNHLY and CDR2 FYNNEI. The CDR3 consists of 13 residues. V was clipped by 9 bases and J by 8 bases; unmatched bases: 9.

This chain connects TRBV4-1 to TRBJ1-2; 7 nucleotides line up with TRBD1. The J segment lost 2 bases and the V segment lost 7 bases, leaving 10 bases of the junction unmatched. The germline V gene encodes CDR1 MGHRA and CDR2 YSYEKL. There are 15 residues in the CDR3. The CDR3 DNA reads as TGCGCCAGCACCGTGTGGGACAGACCCAACTATGGCTACACCTTC. Its translation: CASTVWDRPNYGYTF.

V and J are TRBV27 and TRBJ2-5; no reliable D call. Germline CDR1 MNHEY, CDR2 SMNVEV (reference sequence). This CDR3 contains 14 residues. Trimming cost V 6 bases and J 0 bases, with 11 bases left between them. The CDR3 DNA sequence: TGTGCCAGCAGCGCGACTGTGTACCAAGAGACCCAGTACTTC. Protein: CASSATVYQETQYF.